This T cell receptor (beta chain) was recorded in a study of T cell changes during pregnancy in multiple sclerosis. This clone was seen a single time. Sequencing was performed with immunoSEQ multiplex PCR; in TCRdb, only in-frame clones are kept and a portion is missing. This sample has 30,000 to 40,000 clones, with around 89% found just once. The trim removed 4 bases at V and 7 bases at J, leaving 4 bases unmatched. The CDR3 has 14 amino acids. The germline CDR1 and CDR2 sequences are SGDLS and YYNGEE. Sequenced here: CD8+ T cells from peripheral blood mononuclear cells, sampled in the second trimester of pregnancy. The sequence derives from a female donor with multiple sclerosis, enrolled in a pregnancy study. V and J are TRBV9 and TRBJ1-3, with 11 bases matching TRBD1. In DNA form, the CDR3 reads TGTGCCAGCAGCCCCGGGACAGGGGGTAACACCATATATTTT. Its protein is CASSPGTGGNTIYF.